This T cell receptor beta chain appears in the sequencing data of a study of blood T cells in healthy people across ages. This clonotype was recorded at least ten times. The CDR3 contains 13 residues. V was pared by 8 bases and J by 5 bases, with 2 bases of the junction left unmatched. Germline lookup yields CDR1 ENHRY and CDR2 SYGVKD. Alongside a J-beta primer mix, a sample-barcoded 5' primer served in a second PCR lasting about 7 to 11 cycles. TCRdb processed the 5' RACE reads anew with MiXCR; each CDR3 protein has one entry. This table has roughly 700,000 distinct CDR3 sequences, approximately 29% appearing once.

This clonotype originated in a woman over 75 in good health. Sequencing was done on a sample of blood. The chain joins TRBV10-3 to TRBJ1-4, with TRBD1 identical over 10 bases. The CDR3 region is CAISDRGNEKLFF. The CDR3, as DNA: TGTGCCATCTCGGACAGGGGGAATGAAAAACTGTTTTTT.